The rows below give T cell receptor beta chains drawn from one sample of a study of blood T cell repertoires in COVID-19. The repertoire was sequenced with immunoSEQ multiplex PCR; TCRdb's copy has only in-frame clones and lacks some. The sample contains a few hundred thousand clones, roughly 90% of which appear only once. The sample taken for sequencing was peripheral blood. These receptors were obtained from a woman under 40 with acute or convalescent COVID-19. CDR3s include the opening cysteine and the closing phenylalanine or tryptophan. The order of the fields is V gene, clone size, J gene, D gene, CDR3 DNA, CDR3 protein. D genes are given only for firm matches. Not every row has a clone size; where given, it reads once, few, many or a size class.

V: TRBV12-3/TRBV12-4
size: .
J: TRBJ2-7
D: .
DNA: TGTGCCAGCACTCACACTAGGAACTACGAGCAGTACTTC
CDR3: CASTHTRNYEQYF

V: TRBV7-2
size: few
J: TRBJ2-2
D: TRBD1
DNA: TGTGCCAGCAGCTTAGAAACAGGGGCGGGCACCGGGGAGCTGTTTTTT
CDR3: CASSLETGAGTGELFF

V: TRBV5-6
size: .
J: TRBJ2-1
D: TRBD2
DNA: TGTGCCAGCAGCTTGGAGGAGAGGACTAGCGGGATTTACAATGAGCAGTTCTTC
CDR3: CASSLEERTSGIYNEQFF

V: TRBV9
size: .
J: TRBJ2-3
D: TRBD2
DNA: TGTGCCAGCAGCGGACTAGCGGGAGACCTCACAGATACGCAGTATTTT
CDR3: CASSGLAGDLTDTQYF

V: TRBV29-1
size: .
J: TRBJ1-2
D: TRBD1
DNA: TGCAGCGTTGTGGGGCAGGGGGCGTTAGGCTACACCTTC
CDR3: CSVVGQGALGYTF

V: TRBV6-2/TRBV6-3
size: .
J: TRBJ2-7
D: .
DNA: TGTGCCAGCAGCCCCCCCCGGGATCATTACGAGCAGTACTTC
CDR3: CASSPPRDHYEQYF

V: TRBV7-2
size: .
J: TRBJ2-1
D: TRBD2
DNA: TGTGCCAGCAGCTTAGCGCCAAGCGGGAGTTTGGTGGGTGAGCAGTTCTTC
CDR3: CASSLAPSGSLVGEQFF

V: TRBV5-1
size: .
J: TRBJ2-6
D: .
DNA: TGCGCCTGCCTAGGGAGCGGAACTGGGGCCAACGTCCTGACTTTC
CDR3: CACLGSGTGANVLTF

V: TRBV27
size: medium-sized
J: TRBJ1-5
D: .
DNA: TGTGCCAGCGGTCAGGCCAATCAGCCCCAGCATTTT
CDR3: CASGQANQPQHF

V: TRBV6-5
size: .
J: TRBJ1-5
D: .
DNA: TGTGCCAGCAGTTCGAGCGATAGCAATCAGCCCCAGCATTTT
CDR3: CASSSSDSNQPQHF

V: TRBV7-2
size: .
J: TRBJ2-3
D: .
DNA: TGTGCCAGCAGCAAACAGGGCCCAGATACGCAGTATTTT
CDR3: CASSKQGPDTQYF

V: TRBV11-3
size: once
J: TRBJ2-5
D: .
DNA: TGTGCCAGCAGCCGAATTCGGACAGTTCAAGAGACCCAGTACTTC
CDR3: CASSRIRTVQETQYF

V: TRBV4-3
size: .
J: TRBJ2-1
D: TRBD2
DNA: TGCGCCAGCAGCCAAGATCCGGGAGGGAATTACAATGAGCAGTTCTTC
CDR3: CASSQDPGGNYNEQFF

V: TRBV6-1
size: .
J: TRBJ2-4
D: TRBD2
DNA: TGTGCCAGCAGTGAACGTTGGGGGGGTCTAGCGGGAGGGAGAGCCAAAAACATTCAGTACTTC
CDR3: CASSERWGGLAGGRAKNIQYF

V: TRBV18
size: .
J: TRBJ2-7
D: TRBD1
DNA: TGTGCCAGCTCACCAGTACAGGGGGTATATGAGCAGTACTTC
CDR3: CASSPVQGVYEQYF

V: TRBV7-2
size: .
J: TRBJ2-1
D: .
DNA: TGTGCCAGCAGCTTAGACGCCGGGAGCTCCTACAATGAGCAGTTCTTC
CDR3: CASSLDAGSSYNEQFF

V: TRBV30
size: once
J: TRBJ1-2
D: .
DNA: TGTGCCTGGAGTGTTATAGATGGCTACACCTTC
CDR3: CAWSVIDGYTF

V: TRBV3-1/TRBV3-2
size: .
J: TRBJ2-3
D: .
DNA: TGTGCCAGCAGCCAGATGACTAGCACAGATACGCAGTATTTT
CDR3: CASSQMTSTDTQYF

V: TRBV19
size: once
J: TRBJ2-3
D: TRBD1
DNA: TGTGCCAGTAGCGGGACAGGGGGGCCAGATACGCAGTATTTT
CDR3: CASSGTGGPDTQYF

V: TRBV7-2
size: .
J: TRBJ2-7
D: TRBD1
DNA: TGTGCCAGCAGCTTAGTCGGGGACAGTTCCTACGAGCAGTACTTC
CDR3: CASSLVGDSSYEQYF

V: TRBV30
size: .
J: TRBJ1-1
D: .
DNA: TGTGCCTGGAGTACCCGACGGGTGAACACTGAAGCTTTCTTT
CDR3: CAWSTRRVNTEAFF

V: TRBV5-4
size: .
J: TRBJ2-1
D: TRBD2
DNA: TGTGCCAGCAGCTTAAAGCGGGAGAACTACAATGAGCAGTTCTTC
CDR3: CASSLKRENYNEQFF

V: TRBV6-5
size: .
J: TRBJ1-5
D: TRBD1
DNA: TGTGCCAGCAGTTACGGGACAGGGAAACAGCCCCAGCATTTT
CDR3: CASSYGTGKQPQHF

V: TRBV6-5
size: .
J: TRBJ1-1
D: .
DNA: TGTGCCAGCAGACAGGGTTTCGCGAACACTGAAGCTTTCTTT
CDR3: CASRQGFANTEAFF

V: TRBV19
size: many
J: TRBJ1-4
D: TRBD1
DNA: TGTGCCAGTTATGGGACAGATCATGAAAAACTGTTTTTT
CDR3: CASYGTDHEKLFF

V: TRBV7-8
size: .
J: TRBJ2-2
D: .
DNA: TGTGCCAGCAGCTTGAGGGCGGGATTGAACACCGGGGAGCTGTTTTTT
CDR3: CASSLRAGLNTGELFF

V: TRBV27
size: .
J: TRBJ2-1
D: .
DNA: TGTGCCAGCATACCAGGGGGAGGCCCTAAGAATGAGCAGTTCTTC
CDR3: CASIPGGGPKNEQFF

V: TRBV11-2
size: .
J: TRBJ2-7
D: .
DNA: TGTGCCAGCAGCAGAGACAGGTCGGTGTACTTC
CDR3: CASSRDRSVYF

V: TRBV24-1
size: .
J: TRBJ1-1
D: TRBD1
DNA: TGTGCCACCAAAGGGACAGGTAACACTGAAGCTTTCTTT
CDR3: CATKGTGNTEAFF

V: TRBV5-1
size: once
J: TRBJ2-6
D: .
DNA: TGCGCCAGCAGCCCCCGCGGGGGGGCCAACGTCCTGACTTTC
CDR3: CASSPRGGANVLTF

V: TRBV19
size: .
J: TRBJ1-3
D: TRBD1
DNA: TGTGCCAGTAGTACACTACAGGGGCGGGCTGGAAACACCATATATTTT
CDR3: CASSTLQGRAGNTIYF

V: TRBV7-2
size: once
J: TRBJ2-7
D: TRBD2
DNA: TGTGCCAGCAGCTTAGAAGGGACTAGCTACGAGCAGTACTTC
CDR3: CASSLEGTSYEQYF

V: TRBV27
size: .
J: TRBJ2-7
D: .
DNA: TGTGCCAGCAGTTTATTTGAGCCGAGCTCCTACGAGCAGTACTTC
CDR3: CASSLFEPSSYEQYF

V: TRBV2
size: .
J: TRBJ2-1
D: .
DNA: TGTGCCAGCGGCCGGGACTCCCGGCCGGAGTTCTTC
CDR3: CASGRDSRPEFF

V: TRBV20-1
size: .
J: TRBJ2-1
D: TRBD2
DNA: TGCAGTGCTGGTGCGACAAGCGGGGCTGGCCCCAATGAGCAGTTCTTC
CDR3: CSAGATSGAGPNEQFF

V: TRBV3-1/TRBV3-2
size: .
J: TRBJ2-1
D: TRBD2
DNA: TGTGCCAGCAGCCCATGGACTAGCGGGACCTACAATGAGCAGTTCTTC
CDR3: CASSPWTSGTYNEQFF

V: TRBV18
size: .
J: TRBJ1-3
D: .
DNA: TGTGCCAGCTCACCAGTCCCCGGGAGAGGGGCTGGAAACACCATATATTTT
CDR3: CASSPVPGRGAGNTIYF

V: TRBV21-1
size: .
J: TRBJ1-4
D: .
DNA: TGTGCCAGCAGCGCCAGGCGGGACAGGGAAGAAAAACTGTTTTTT
CDR3: CASSARRDREEKLFF

V: TRBV29-1
size: .
J: TRBJ2-2
D: TRBD1
DNA: TGCAGCGTTAAGGACAGGCACGAAGGTTCCGGGGAGCTGTTTTTT
CDR3: CSVKDRHEGSGELFF

V: TRBV30
size: .
J: TRBJ1-2
D: .
DNA: TGTGCCTGTTTACAGGTTTCTGGCTACACCTTC
CDR3: CACLQVSGYTF

V: TRBV30
size: .
J: TRBJ2-1
D: .
DNA: TGTGCCTGGAGTGTAACTGGCGGTTCTGTAGATGAGCAGTTCTTC
CDR3: CAWSVTGGSVDEQFF

V: TRBV6-5
size: .
J: TRBJ1-2
D: .
DNA: TGTGCCAGCAGGCCCGGAACAGGGATTTATGGCTACACCTTC
CDR3: CASRPGTGIYGYTF

V: TRBV28
size: few
J: TRBJ1-6
D: TRBD1
DNA: TGTGCCAGCAGTTTCAGGGGGCATTCACCCCTCCACTTT
CDR3: CASSFRGHSPLHF

V: TRBV30
size: .
J: TRBJ1-6
D: .
DNA: TGTGCCTGGAGTGCTAGTCTGGAATCACCCCTCCACTTT
CDR3: CAWSASLESPLHF

V: TRBV10-3
size: .
J: TRBJ1-6
D: TRBD1
DNA: TGTGCCATCAGTGAGTCTCCGGGACAGACGGTGAATTCACCCCTCCACTTT
CDR3: CAISESPGQTVNSPLHF

V: TRBV7-2
size: .
J: TRBJ1-3
D: .
DNA: TGTGCCAGCAGCTCAGAACGAAACACCATATATTTT
CDR3: CASSSERNTIYF

V: TRBV23-1
size: .
J: TRBJ2-3
D: TRBD2
DNA: TGCGCCAGCAGTCACGGGACTAGCGGGAGAGCCTCTTCGGCTAAAACTAGCACAGATACGCAGTATTTT
CDR3: CASSHGTSGRASSAKTSTDTQYF

V: TRBV7-2
size: .
J: TRBJ2-1
D: TRBD2
DNA: TGTGCCAGCAGAGGGAGGGCGGGGAATGAGCAGTTCTTC
CDR3: CASRGRAGNEQFF

V: TRBV4-3
size: .
J: TRBJ2-1
D: TRBD2
DNA: TGCGCCAGCAGCCAAGAGGTACTAGCGGGAGTGGTGGAGCAGTTCTTC
CDR3: CASSQEVLAGVVEQFF

V: TRBV24-1
size: .
J: TRBJ2-7
D: .
DNA: TGTGCCACCAGTGATTTGCGGCAGGGTACCTACGAGCAGTACTTC
CDR3: CATSDLRQGTYEQYF

V: TRBV14
size: .
J: TRBJ2-3
D: TRBD1
DNA: TGTGCCAGCAGCCAACCCGACAGGGAGAAAGGCACAGATACGCAGTATTTT
CDR3: CASSQPDREKGTDTQYF

V: TRBV6-5
size: .
J: TRBJ1-1
D: .
DNA: TGTGCCGGGCGGGGGGGTACTGAAGCTTTCTTT
CDR3: CAGRGGTEAFF

V: TRBV10-3
size: .
J: TRBJ2-1
D: TRBD1
DNA: TGTGCCATAACAAGTCGGGACAGGGGCTACAATGAGCAGTTCTTC
CDR3: CAITSRDRGYNEQFF

V: TRBV5-1
size: .
J: TRBJ2-1
D: TRBD1
DNA: TGCGCCAGCAGCCGGGGACAGCAAGCCAATGAGCAGTTCTTC
CDR3: CASSRGQQANEQFF

V: TRBV5-1
size: .
J: TRBJ2-7
D: .
DNA: TGCGCCAGCAGCTTGGTGGCAGGGGTGTCCTACGAGCAGTACTTC
CDR3: CASSLVAGVSYEQYF

V: TRBV6-2/TRBV6-3
size: .
J: TRBJ1-2
D: .
DNA: TGTGCCAGCAGTTACTCGGCCAGGGACTATGGCTACACCTTC
CDR3: CASSYSARDYGYTF

V: TRBV4-1
size: .
J: TRBJ2-1
D: TRBD2
DNA: TGCGCCAGCAGCCAAGAGTCTAGCGGGAGTCACAGTGAGCAGTTCTTC
CDR3: CASSQESSGSHSEQFF

V: TRBV13
size: .
J: TRBJ2-7
D: .
DNA: TGTGCCAGCAGCAAGAAACGGGGGGGACAGCTCTCCTACGAGCAGTACTTC
CDR3: CASSKKRGGQLSYEQYF